This T cell receptor (beta chain) came from a study of blood T cell repertoires in COVID-19. At the level of the study: Some COVID-19 samples were acute and others convalescent; all came from the United States, Italy and Spain.

This CDR3 is 14 amino acids long. The ends were cut back, 6 bases at V and 3 bases at J, with 14 bases in the middle. CDR1 SNHLY and CDR2 FYNNEI come from the germline V gene. TCRdb's copy holds only in-frame clones and misses some; the assay was immunoSEQ multiplex PCR. Of about 280,000 clones in the sample, 90% were seen once. The sequenced material came from PBMCs or T cells enriched from blood (not recorded which). The rearrangement uses TRBV2 and TRBJ1-1; no definite D call. The origin of this receptor is a woman aged 18-30 years with acute COVID-19. CDR3 bases: TGTGCCAGCAGGGCCACGGGGTTTGACACTGAAGCTTTCTTT. This translates into CASRATGFDTEAFF.